The sequence of this TCR beta chain was determined in a study of a mutant IDH1 vaccine in newly diagnosed glioma. Study-wide context: Vaccination was launched 4-6 weeks after radiotherapy alone, or with temozolomide cycles. Patients' prior therapy spanned radiotherapy, temozolomide, or both; most underwent both.

Trimming took 4 bases from V and 3 from J; bases not matched to a gene: 10. The CDR3 covers 16 residues. CDR1 is SGHTA and CDR2 is FQGTGA in the germline V gene. Using immunoSEQ multiplex PCR, the repertoire was profiled, and TCRdb retains in-frame clones only, with some absent. The sample contains 25,000 to 35,000 clones, 75% to 90% of which appear only once. About this clone itself: Its antigen is undetermined.

Time point given: week 23, last vaccination. A 20-mer mutant IDH1 peptide at 300 ug was injected subcutaneously with topical imiquimod. Each of the donors came in with new WHO grade 3 or 4 astrocytomas that were IDH1-mutant and ATRX-lost. This TCR came from a woman aged 18-35 years with glioma. Sequencing used PBMCs, obtained from a glioma patient whose treatment included an IDH1 peptide vaccine. V and J are TRBV7-3 and TRBJ2-7; 9 bases line up with TRBD1. CDR3 protein: CASSSQAGTGSYEQYF. The DNA for the CDR3 is TGTGCCAGCAGCTCACAAGCCGGGACAGGGAGCTACGAGCAGTACTTC.